Below are 12 T cell receptor beta chains sequenced from a single sample in a study of cytomegalovirus exposure and HLA in healthy donors. The PCR had 60 Vbeta and 13 Jbeta primers. Method: immunoSEQ multiplex PCR; TCRdb's copy keeps in-frame clones and lacks some. The data show some 110,000 clones, with roughly three quarters seen just once and approximately 3% held by the top ten. The source material was PBMCs. The receptors come from a man under 40 in good health and CMV-seronegative.

The J gene is TRBJ1-6, the V gene TRBV30; 10 bases are shared with TRBD1. V lost 4 bases and J lost 6; bases outside the gene matches: 6. This CDR3 is 15 amino acids long. Looked up from germline, CDR1 is GTSNPN and CDR2 is SVGIG (reference sequence). The CDR3 coding sequence is TGTGCCTGGAAAAGGGGACAGGGGTCTAATTCACCCCTCCACTTT. Its protein is CAWKRGQGSNSPLHF.

This chain joins TRBV5-1 and TRBJ2-7; 8 nucleotides agree with TRBD1. Germline V lookup: CDR1 SGHRS, CDR2 YFSETQ. J lost 5 bases, V lost 4 bases, and 5 bases had no gene match. The CDR3 consists of 13 residues. The CDR3, as DNA: TGCGCCAGCAGCACGGACAGGGTCAACGAGCAGTACTTC. The encoded protein is CASSTDRVNEQYF. Full variable domain (rest looked up from reference TRBV5-1 and TRBJ2-7): KAGVTQTPRYLIKTRGQQVTLSCSPISGHRSVSWYQQTPGQGLQFLFEYFSETQRNKGNFPGRFSGRQFSNSRSEMNVSTLELGDSALYLCASSTDRVNEQYFGPGTRLTVT.

This clone was seen more than once but under ten times. V usage is TRBV6-5 and J usage is TRBJ2-3; TRBD2 is a possible D gene (5 bases). The V end was cut by 2 bases, the J end by 2 bases, with 11 bases between. The CDR3 runs to 15 residues. Germline V lookup: CDR1 MNHEY, CDR2 SVGAGI. The chain's CDR3 is CASSYKAELTDTQYF. The CDR3 nucleotides read TGTGCCAGCAGTTACAAAGCGGAGCTCACAGATACGCAGTATTTT.

J is TRBJ1-4 and V is TRBV27; 11 bases are a match to TRBD1. The CDR3 is 14 amino acids. Germline lookup yields CDR1 MNHEY and CDR2 SMNVEV (reference sequence). J lost 8 bases, V lost 7 bases, and 6 bases had no gene match. The CDR3 coding sequence is TGTGCCAGCACCCCGGGACAGGGGGGGGAAAAACTGTTTTTT. This gives the protein CASTPGQGGEKLFF.

The chain is built from TRBV27 and TRBJ1-5, with 9 bases lining up with TRBD1. Looked up from germline, CDR1 is MNHEY and CDR2 is SMNVEV (reference sequence). After removal of 6 bases from V and 4 bases from J, the junction contained 7 bases not matched to a gene. The CDR3 length is 15 residues. The CDR3 protein is CASRPTGGGNQPQHF. Here the CDR3 DNA reads TGTGCCAGCAGACCGACAGGGGGTGGAAATCAGCCCCAGCATTTT.

This chain joins TRBV7-2 and TRBJ2-1, with 8 bases aligning to TRBD1. From germline, CDR1 is SGHTA and CDR2 FQGNSA. CDR3 length: 19 residues. The trim removed 5 bases at V and 7 bases at J, leaving 22 bases unmatched. CDR3 coding DNA: TGTGCCAGCAGCCCCCGGGACAGGCCCCATTCGAACTGGGGGAATGAGCAGTTCTTC. Its translation: CASSPRDRPHSNWGNEQFF. The variable domain in full, completed from reference TRBV7-2 and TRBJ2-1, reads GAGVSQSPSNKVTEKGKDVELRCDPISGHTALYWYRQSLGQGLEFLIYFQGNSAPDKSGLPSDRFSAERTGGSVSTLTIQRTQQEDSAVYLCASSPRDRPHSNWGNEQFFGPGTRLTVL.

This clone was detected a few times. The genes are TRBV5-6 and TRBJ2-4; 7 bases agree with TRBD2. After removal of 2 bases from V and 5 bases from J, the junction contained 4 bases not matched to a gene. This CDR3 is 14 amino acids long. Germline assignment: CDR1 SGHDT and CDR2 YYEEEE. The CDR3 loop is CASSLTSAQNIQYF. The CDR3 DNA reads TGTGCCAGCAGCTTAACTAGCGCGCAAAACATTCAGTACTTC.

CDR3 bases: TGTGCCAGCAGCCGGAGGGGCGGCACCTACGAGCAGTACTTC. It encodes CASSRRGGTYEQYF. This rearrangement joins TRBV5-6 to TRBJ2-7, with TRBD2 as a possible D gene (6 bases). The CDR3 is made up of 14 amino acids. The germline CDR1 and CDR2 sequences are SGHDT and YYEEEE. The V end lost 4 bases, the J end lost 2 bases, and 13 bases lay between the germline ends.

The CDR3 loop reads CASSNLALNTGELFF. The CDR3 DNA reads as TGTGCCAGCAGTAATCTAGCATTGAACACCGGGGAGCTGTTTTTT. The rearrangement uses TRBV2 and TRBJ2-2; tentative D call: TRBD2 (5 bases). Germline lookup yields CDR1 SNHLY and CDR2 FYNNEI. The CDR3 length is 15 residues. Trimming took off 5 bases at V and 1 base at J, with 11 bases between the two ends.

CDR3 amino acids: CASSDTGVRGHF. CDR3 nucleotides: TGTGCCAGCAGTGACACGGGGGTTCGGGGGCATTTT. The genes are TRBV2 and TRBJ1-5; TRBD1 is a possible D gene (5 bases). The V gene's germline CDR1 is SNHLY and CDR2 FYNNEI. The CDR3 runs 12 residues. Trimming took off 3 bases at V and 15 bases at J, with 15 bases between the two ends. The entire variable domain, with the rest obtained from reference TRBV2 and TRBJ1-5, is as follows: EPEVTQTPSHQVTQMGQEVILRCVPISNHLYFYWYRQILGQKVEFLVSFYNNEISEKSEIFDDQFSVERPDGSNFTLKIRSTKLEDSAMYFCASSDTGVRGHFGDGTRLSIL.

The chain links TRBV5-1 to TRBJ2-2; 11 bases align to TRBD2. Germline-derived CDR1 and CDR2 are SGHRS and YFSETQ. With 4 bases clipped from V and 0 bases from J, the junction kept 2 bases outside the gene matches. The CDR3 has 16 amino acids. CDR3 amino acids: CASSPGLAANTGELFF. DNA of the CDR3: TGCGCCAGCAGCCCGGGACTAGCGGCGAACACCGGGGAGCTGTTTTTT.

This chain links TRBV28 with TRBJ1-1; TRBD1 is a possible D gene (6 bases). V was pared by 6 bases and J by 2 bases, with 13 bases between. The CDR3 contains 14 residues. Germline-derived CDR1 and CDR2 are MDHEN and SYDVKM. The chain's CDR3 is CASRDRGLNTEAFF. The CDR3 DNA reads as TGTGCCAGCAGGGATAGGGGGTTAAACACTGAAGCTTTCTTT.